The rows below give T cell receptor beta chains drawn from one sample of a study of OX40 agonist ivuxolimab in advanced cancers. Measured with immunoSEQ multiplex PCR; TCRdb has only the in-frame clones, and not every one. The profile covers 60,000 to 75,000 clones, with roughly 83% appearing a single time and over 1.3% taken by the ten largest. The material was CD4+ or CD8+ T cells sorted from blood, obtained in a trial of the OX40 agonist ivuxolimab. The origin of the receptors is an adult with an advanced solid tumor such as melanoma, head and neck, liver or kidney cancer. Each CDR3 is given with its conserved first and last residue. The D gene is left open where the match is weak. Clone size is given for some rows only: seen once, a few or many times, or a class if the clone is expanded.

j_gene,abundance,v_gene,d_gene,CDR3nt,CDR3aa
TRBJ2-5,-,TRBV4-2,-,TGTGCCAGCAGCCAAGCCAGGGGAGAGACCCAGTACTTC,CASSQARGETQYF
TRBJ2-7,-,TRBV7-9,TRBD1,TGTGCCAGCAGCCCGGGACAGGGGGGGACCTACGAGCAGTACTTC,CASSPGQGGTYEQYF
TRBJ1-1,-,TRBV6-1,-,TGTGCCAGCAGTCAAAGCTTAGGGGGGACTGAAGCTTTCTTT,CASSQSLGGTEAFF
TRBJ2-3,-,TRBV19,TRBD2,TGTGCCAGTAGTATGACTAGCGGGGGGGCGCGGGGCACAGATACGCAGTATTTT,CASSMTSGGARGTDTQYF
TRBJ2-5,-,TRBV6-1,-,TGTGCCAGCACGGCAACAGGGTTCCAAGAGACCCAGTACTTC,CASTATGFQETQYF
TRBJ1-6,-,TRBV7-9,-,TGTGCCAGCAGTCAGGGGTTTGATTCACCCCTCCACTTT,CASSQGFDSPLHF
TRBJ2-7,-,TRBV21-1,-,TGTGCCAGCAGCAAAGTGGGGCAGAGATCCTCCTACGAGCAGTACTTC,CASSKVGQRSSYEQYF
TRBJ2-5,few,TRBV10-1,-,TGCGCCAGCGGCCGGGATGTAGAAGAGACCCAGTACTTC,CASGRDVEETQYF
TRBJ2-7,few,TRBV6-5,-,TGTGCCAGCAGTTCGCGGGGAGACCTATCCTACGAGCAGTACTTC,CASSSRGDLSYEQYF
TRBJ2-1,-,TRBV18,-,TGTGCCAGCTCAGCCACAGGGAACAATGAGCAGTTCTTC,CASSATGNNEQFF
TRBJ2-7,-,TRBV28,TRBD2,TGTGCCAGCAGTGATCGGGGGAGGGGAACCTACGAGCAGTACTTC,CASSDRGRGTYEQYF
TRBJ1-1,-,TRBV5-4,TRBD1,TGTGCCAGCAGCTTGGGGGGGGCCTTGAGTGTGAGGACAGGGACTGAAGCTTTCTTT,CASSLGGALSVRTGTEAFF
TRBJ2-7,-,TRBV10-2,-,TGCGCCAGCAGCAAAACTCATTCCGGGGCCGGGGGCGAGCAGTACTTC,CASSKTHSGAGGEQYF
TRBJ2-1,-,TRBV5-1,-,TGCGCCAGCAGCTTGGCCCAGTATAATGAGCAGTTCTTC,CASSLAQYNEQFF
TRBJ2-1,-,TRBV6-5,-,TGTGCCAGCAGACAATTCTCCAGGGTAACTGAGCAGTTCTTC,CASRQFSRVTEQFF
TRBJ2-7,-,TRBV2,-,TGTGCCAGCAGTGAAACTTTCAGCAGATCCTACGAGCAGTACTTC,CASSETFSRSYEQYF
TRBJ1-5,-,TRBV6-1,TRBD1,TGTGCAACCAAGGGGGCAGCCATTAGCAATCAGCCCCAGCATTTT,CATKGAAISNQPQHF
TRBJ1-5,-,TRBV21-1,-,TGTGCCAGCAGCAAAAATAACAGGGGAGAGGGCCGAGCCAATCAGCCCCAGCATTTT,CASSKNNRGEGRANQPQHF
TRBJ1-3,once,TRBV18,TRBD1,TGTGCCAGCTCACCGGGGGCCCCGACAGGGTCCGGAAACACCATATATTTT,CASSPGAPTGSGNTIYF
TRBJ2-7,-,TRBV28,-,TGTGCCAGCAGCCGAAAGACCTACGAGCAGTACTTC,CASSRKTYEQYF
TRBJ2-4,-,TRBV27,-,TGTGCCAGCAGTTTAACCAGGGTACTAGCCAAAAACATTCAGTACTTC,CASSLTRVLAKNIQYF
TRBJ1-6,once,TRBV5-6,-,TGTGCCAGCAGCTCCCCGCAGCCTTCCTATAATTCACCCCTCCACTTT,CASSSPQPSYNSPLHF
TRBJ2-4,once,TRBV7-6,TRBD1,TGTGCCAGCAGCTTAGGATCCTCGGACAGGAAGTACTTC,CASSLGSSDRKYF
TRBJ2-6,-,TRBV19,-,TGTGCCAGTAAAGTGGCTGGGGCCAACGTCCTGACTTTC,CASKVAGANVLTF
TRBJ2-5,-,TRBV7-8,-,TGTGCCAGCAGCACGGTTGGAGAGACCCAGTACTTC,CASSTVGETQYF
TRBJ2-5,few,TRBV15,TRBD1,TGTGCCACCAGCAGAGACTCCCCGGGACAGGGAGGGGAGACCCAGTACTTC,CATSRDSPGQGGETQYF
TRBJ2-2,-,TRBV6-6,-,TGTGCCAGCAGTTACTCGCAAGACACCGGGGAGCTGTTTTTT,CASSYSQDTGELFF
TRBJ2-7,-,TRBV6-5,TRBD1,TGTGCCAGCAGTTACTCCGGGACAGGGTGGTACGAGCAGTACTTC,CASSYSGTGWYEQYF
TRBJ1-2,-,TRBV18,-,TGTGCCAGCTCACCTGTTCAGTCTAACTATGGCTACACCTTC,CASSPVQSNYGYTF
TRBJ1-1,-,TRBV11-2,TRBD1,TGTGCCAGCAGCTTGACAGGGGGTTCAAGTTGGGCTTTCTTT,CASSLTGGSSWAFF
TRBJ1-1,once,TRBV5-1,TRBD1,TGCGCCAGCAGCTTGACCGACAGGGGCACTGAAGCTTTCTTT,CASSLTDRGTEAFF
TRBJ2-3,-,TRBV27,TRBD1,TGTGCCAGCAGTTCGCGGACAGGGGCGTTCGCAGATACGCAGTATTTT,CASSSRTGAFADTQYF
TRBJ2-7,-,TRBV5-5,-,TGTGCCAGCAGCTTGGCCGCGGAGTTCTACGAGCAGTACTTC,CASSLAAEFYEQYF
TRBJ1-3,-,TRBV5-1,-,TGCGCCAGCAGGTCATCCGGGCCCCCGAGCTCTGGAAACACCATATATTTT,CASRSSGPPSSGNTIYF
TRBJ2-2,-,TRBV18,-,TGTGCCAGCTCACCACCGGCGGGGTCGAACACCGGGGAGCTGTTTTTT,CASSPPAGSNTGELFF
TRBJ2-7,once,TRBV11-2,-,TGTGCCAGCAGCTTAGGAGTTGGCCAGGGCTCGTACGAGCAGTACTTC,CASSLGVGQGSYEQYF
TRBJ2-4,-,TRBV5-6,TRBD1,TGTGCCAGCAGCAAGACAGGGGGTGGATTATACATTCAGTACTTC,CASSKTGGGLYIQYF
TRBJ2-2,few,TRBV19,-,TGTGCCAGTAGTATAGGTGGGGGGTCCGGGGAGCTGTTTTTT,CASSIGGGSGELFF
TRBJ1-6,-,TRBV25-1,-,TGTGCCAGCAACGATGCCCATAATTCACCCCTCCACTTT,CASNDAHNSPLHF
TRBJ2-5,-,TRBV15,-,TGTGCCACCAGCAGAGATCCGTTCCAAGAGACCCAGTACTTC,CATSRDPFQETQYF
TRBJ2-2,-,TRBV14,-,TGTGCCAGCAGCCAAGACATGGGACCCGGGGAGCTGTTTTTT,CASSQDMGPGELFF
TRBJ1-1,-,TRBV27,-,TGTGCCAGCAGTTCCGGACAGACCTTGAACACTGAAGCTTTCTTT,CASSSGQTLNTEAFF
TRBJ2-7,-,TRBV27,TRBD2,TGTGCCAGCAGTTTAGGGGGAGGGTACTACTTTGAGCAGTACTTC,CASSLGGGYYFEQYF
TRBJ1-1,-,TRBV27,-,TGTGCCAGCAGTTCACGGGTCGGGGAAGCTTTCTTT,CASSSRVGEAFF
TRBJ2-7,-,TRBV18,TRBD2,TGTGCCAGCTCACCACCGCACGGGCGGGGGGACCAGTACGAGCAGTACTTC,CASSPPHGRGDQYEQYF
TRBJ1-1,few,TRBV7-9,-,TGTGCCAGCAGCCCTAAGGCCAGACTCAACACTGAAGCTTTCTTT,CASSPKARLNTEAFF
TRBJ2-1,-,TRBV5-1,TRBD1,TGCGCCAGCAGCTTGTCTGCGGGACAGGGATACAATGAGCAGTTCTTC,CASSLSAGQGYNEQFF
TRBJ1-2,-,TRBV12-5,-,TGTGCTAGTGGTCCCGACCCGCGGCCAAGCTGGGATGGCTACACCTTC,CASGPDPRPSWDGYTF
TRBJ2-7,-,TRBV28,TRBD2,TGTGTCACAGCGGGGAATTCCTACGAGCAGTACTTC,CVTAGNSYEQYF
TRBJ2-7,-,TRBV6-5,TRBD2,TGTGCCAGCAGTGGTCGACTAGCGGGGACCTACGAGCAGTACTTC,CASSGRLAGTYEQYF
TRBJ2-5,-,TRBV2,-,TGTGCCAGCAGGCTCCAAGAGACCCAGTACTTC,CASRLQETQYF
TRBJ2-4,once,TRBV6-1,TRBD1,TGTGCCAGCAGCCCCGGGACAGGGAAAAACATTCAGTACTTC,CASSPGTGKNIQYF